This TCR beta chain was found in a study of T cell repertoires in cytomegalovirus infection. Study as a whole: TCR beta signatures that were public indicated CMV infection and matching HLA type. Study-wide results and limits: Ex vivo responses were dominated by HLA-C-restricted CMV-specific TCR beta clonotypes.

TCRdb recomputed calls from the reads with MiXCR, one row per CDR3 protein. The table shows under 850,000 distinct CDR3 sequences, with approximately 34% occurring only once. The sample holds a few counts of this clonotype. Its target is unknown. Germline V gene lookup returns CDR1 MDHEN and CDR2 SYDVKM. The germline V and J ends were trimmed by 10 bases and 4 bases, with 11 bases remaining between them. The CDR3 length is 11 residues. V is TRBV28 and J is TRBJ2-7; TRBD2 is a possible D gene (5 bases). What was sequenced was PBMCs. This sequence originates from a human donor in good health (CMV status not recorded). Some clones in this sample may be carry-over from other donors' samples. CDR3 coding DNA: TGTGCCACCCAAGACTATTACGAGCAGTACTTC. Its translation is CATQDYYEQYF.